These 3 T cell receptor beta chains came from one sample sequenced in a study of CD8+CD57+ T cells in acquired aplastic anemia. Profiling of TCR beta VDJ combinations and CDR3 sequences used genomic DNA as template. One entry per CDR3 protein results from TCRdb running MiXCR on the reads. This sample has about 210,000 distinct CDR3 sequences, with 61% found just once. The sequenced sample consisted of sorted CD4+, CD8+, or CD8+CD57+ T cells (not recorded which) from PBMCs. Receptors originate from a human donor in good health.

Worth noting for this clonotype: One junction end disagrees with the germline gene, perhaps due to a read error. This chain joins TRBV7-2 and TRBJ2-6, with 7 bases matching TRBD2. Germline CDR1 reads SGHTA; CDR2 reads FQGNSA. The CDR3 extends over 16 amino acids. CDR3 residues: CASSIMRGSEANVLTF. In DNA, the CDR3 is TGTGCCAGCAGCATAATGCGGGGGTCTGAGGCCAACGTCCTGACTTTC. The full variable domain, its missing parts supplied by reference TRBV7-2 and TRBJ2-6, is GAGVSQSPSNKVTEKGKDVELRCDPISGHTALYWYRQSLGQGLEFLIYFQGNSAPDKSGLPSDRFSAERTGGSVSTLTIQRTQQEDSAVYLCASSIMRGSEANVLTFGAGSRLTVL.

This clonotype has ten or more counts. The gene calls are TRBV11-3 and TRBJ1-1; no clear D gene. The V gene's germline CDR1 is SGHNT and CDR2 YENEEA. V was pared by 5 bases and J by 7 bases, with 14 bases between. This CDR3 contains 13 residues. The CDR3 sequence: CASSTNDGNEAFF. CDR3 nucleotides: TGTGCCAGCAGCACCAATGACGGTAATGAAGCTTTCTTT.

Only one count was recorded for this clonotype. The V gene is TRBV7-2, the J gene TRBJ1-1, with D unclear. The CDR3 is 13 residues long. V lost 5 bases, J lost 2 bases, and 9 bases lay in between. CDR1 is SGHTA, CDR2 FQGNSA, per germline. The CDR3 DNA sequence: TGTGCCAGCAGCCCAAGATTTAACACTGAAGCTTTCTTT. This codes for CASSPRFNTEAFF.